These T cell receptor beta chains were read from a single sample in a study of early T cells in non-severe SARS-CoV-2 infection. Each CDR3 protein is one row after TCRdb ran MiXCR on the 5' RACE reads. The table includes some 46,000 distinct CDR3 sequences, 9.3% detected once. The material sequenced was whole blood. These receptors all come from an adult who was a healthcare worker with PCR-confirmed SARS-CoV-2 infection or an uninfected control (not recorded which). The CDR3 runs from the conserved cysteine through the conserved F or W. A D gene is named only where the DNA matches it firmly. For some rows the clone size is stated as once, few or many, or as a class when expanded; others skip it.

TRBD2,16,TRBV20-1,many,TRBJ2-1,CSAMNMRSGSGNEQFF,TGCAGTGCTATGAATATGAGAAGCGGGAGCGGCAATGAGCAGTTCTTC
NA,16,TRBV5-1,many,TRBJ2-6,CASSLVPEPGANVLTF,TGCGCCAGCAGCTTGGTTCCCGAACCTGGGGCCAACGTCCTGACTTTC
NA,12,TRBV28,few,TRBJ2-1,CATRGGQGRRFF,TGTGCCACCCGGGGGGGACAGGGCCGGAGGTTCTTC
NA,14,TRBV6-2/TRBV6-3,NA,TRBJ1-2,CATIHADFRDGYTF,TGTGCCACCATACACGCGGATTTTCGGGATGGCTACACCTTC
NA,15,TRBV6-2/TRBV6-3,few,TRBJ2-1,CASSYLRAAYNEQFF,TGTGCCAGCAGTTATCTCCGAGCCGCCTACAATGAGCAGTTCTTC
NA,17,TRBV28,many,TRBJ2-1,CASSPRRGSKSYNEQFF,TGTGCCAGCAGTCCCAGAAGGGGGAGTAAGTCCTACAATGAGCAGTTCTTC
TRBD1,15,TRBV4-3,many,TRBJ2-1,CASSQGQGTYNEQFF,TGCGCCAGCAGCCAAGGACAGGGCACCTACAATGAGCAGTTCTTC
TRBD2,18,TRBV24-1,few,TRBJ2-3,CATSDRQTSGLHTDTQYF,TGTGCCACCAGTGACCGCCAAACTAGCGGGCTTCACACAGATACGCAGTATTTT
TRBD2,16,TRBV6-6,few,TRBJ2-3,CASRPGLAASTDTQYF,TGTGCCAGCAGGCCGGGACTAGCGGCCAGCACAGATACGCAGTATTTT
NA,15,TRBV7-2,NA,TRBJ2-3,CASRRTDRATDTQYF,TGTGCCAGCAGGAGAACAGACAGAGCCACAGATACGCAGTATTTT
NA,11,TRBV28,many,TRBJ2-7,CASSWTDEQYF,TGTGCCAGCAGTTGGACCGACGAGCAGTACTTC
TRBD2,14,TRBV12-3/TRBV12-4,many,TRBJ2-1,CASSLAGGHNEQFF,TGTGCCAGCAGTTTAGCGGGAGGGCACAATGAGCAGTTCTTC
TRBD1,16,TRBV13,many,TRBJ2-7,CASSPTGTGGGDEQYF,TGTGCCAGCAGCCCAACCGGGACAGGGGGAGGCGACGAGCAGTACTTC
NA,14,TRBV7-9,NA,TRBJ2-1,CACSLVGDSNEQFF,TGTGCCTGCAGCTTAGTGGGGGATAGTAATGAGCAGTTCTTC
NA,10,TRBV10-3,few,TRBJ2-3,CATREDTQYF,TGTGCCACCAGAGAAGATACGCAGTATTTT
NA,15,TRBV28,many,TRBJ2-7,CASSSPPVSEGEQYF,TGTGCCAGCAGTTCCCCTCCGGTCTCTGAGGGAGAGCAGTACTTC
NA,17,TRBV7-9,NA,TRBJ2-7,CASSLALTGSRSYEQYF,TGTGCCAGCAGCTTAGCACTGACAGGAAGCCGCTCCTACGAGCAGTACTTC
NA,15,TRBV10-3,many,TRBJ2-7,CAISEDSPGRYEQYF,TGTGCCATCAGTGAGGACTCCCCCGGCCGTTACGAGCAGTACTTC
NA,17,TRBV7-7,many,TRBJ2-3,CASSLGTFRAGTDTQYF,TGTGCTAGCAGCTTAGGGACTTTTCGGGCCGGCACAGATACGCAGTATTTT
NA,11,TRBV12-3/TRBV12-4,many,TRBJ2-1,CASMRVRNQFF,TGTGCCAGCATGAGAGTTAGAAATCAGTTCTTC
TRBD1,13,TRBV25-1,NA,TRBJ2-2,CASSGTGRGELFF,TGTGCCAGCAGCGGGACAGGCCGCGGGGAGCTGTTTTTT
NA,13,TRBV20-1,many,TRBJ2-7,CSARVIGVYEQYF,TGCAGTGCTAGGGTAATCGGGGTCTACGAGCAGTACTTC
TRBD1,14,TRBV28,many,TRBJ2-7,CASRLQGARYEQYF,TGTGCCAGCAGGCTACAGGGGGCGCGGTACGAGCAGTACTTC
TRBD2,17,TRBV3-1,few,TRBJ2-1,CASSQDSGTFRDNEQFF,TGTGCCAGCAGCCAGGATAGCGGGACCTTTAGGGACAATGAGCAGTTCTTC
TRBD1,15,TRBV6-5,many,TRBJ2-7,CASSKQGAVGDEQYF,TGTGCCAGCAGTAAACAGGGGGCCGTCGGGGACGAGCAGTACTTC
NA,13,TRBV11-2,NA,TRBJ2-2,CASSLVYLGELFF,TGTGCCAGCAGCTTAGTTTATCTCGGGGAGCTGTTTTTT
TRBD1,16,TRBV28,many,TRBJ2-3,CASPKVGQGITDTQYF,TGTGCCAGCCCAAAAGTGGGACAGGGGATCACAGATACGCAGTATTTT
TRBD1,13,TRBV29-1,NA,TRBJ2-2,CSVGRGPQRELFF,TGCAGCGTTGGCAGGGGGCCCCAGCGGGAGCTGTTTTTT
TRBD1,13,TRBV29-1,many,TRBJ1-5,CSVRQGVNQPQHF,TGCAGCGTCCGACAGGGGGTCAATCAGCCCCAGCATTTT
TRBD2,17,TRBV5-1,few,TRBJ2-1,CASSPGLAGVSYNEQFF,TGCGCCAGCAGCCCGGGACTAGCGGGGGTCTCCTACAATGAGCAGTTCTTC
TRBD2,15,TRBV7-3,few,TRBJ2-1,CASSRTSGSVNEQFF,TGTGCCAGCAGCCGGACTAGCGGGAGTGTGAATGAGCAGTTCTTC